The T cell receptor beta chain described here comes from a study of blood T cell repertoires in COVID-19. On the study more broadly: Specimens from acute and convalescent COVID-19 originated in the United States, Italy and Spain. In each case, the material was cDNA or gDNA derived from T cells, B-cell-depleted T cells, or PBMCs.

In the original processing: Amplification of reference gene primers provided the estimated nucleated cell counts. Clones were read by immunoSEQ multiplex PCR, and TCRdb kept only the in-frame ones, dropping some. Clonal size and the V and J genes are those of that table, whereas D and trimming came from the DNA. The table records nearly 80,000 clones, 80% to 95% of them present only once. CDR3 length: 15 amino acids. Germline V lookup: CDR1 SNHLY, CDR2 FYNNEI. V was trimmed by 3 bases and J by 5 bases, leaving 16 bases between them. The V call is TRBV2, the J call TRBJ1-1; possible D gene TRBD1, 6 bases. Sequenced sample: peripheral blood. This TCR came from a woman over 75 with acute or convalescent COVID-19. For the CDR3, the DNA is TGTGCCAGCAGTGAGACGGGACAAATAAGGACTGAAGCTTTCTTT. This gives the protein CASSETGQIRTEAFF.